The rows below give T cell receptor beta chains drawn from one sample of a study of a mutant IDH1 vaccine in newly diagnosed glioma. Assay used: immunoSEQ multiplex PCR; TCRdb lists only in-frame clones, some missing. The sample lists 60,000 to 75,000 clones; around 80% were seen once. Sequencing used peripheral blood mononuclear cells (PBMCs), obtained from a glioma patient treated with radiotherapy, temozolomide or both. These receptors all come from a woman aged 18-30 years with glioma. Some clones in this sample may be carry-over from other donors' samples. CDR3s include the opening cysteine and the closing phenylalanine or tryptophan. A D gene is named only where the DNA matches it firmly. A clone size is listed for some rows: how often the clone was seen (once, few, many), or a class if it is expanded.

J: TRBJ2-2
V: TRBV10-3
size: -
D: -
DNA: TGTGCCATCAGGGCGTTGGCAGGGAACGGGGAGCTGTTTTTT
CDR3: CAIRALAGNGELFF

J: TRBJ1-6
V: TRBV4-2
size: -
D: -
DNA: TGTGCCAGCAGCCAAGAGGGGGGGGCGGCTAATTCACCCCTCCACTTT
CDR3: CASSQEGGAANSPLHF

J: TRBJ2-5
V: TRBV11-3
size: -
D: -
DNA: TGTGCCAGCAGCTTAGACCGTAGTAAGGGGCAAGAGACCCAGTACTTC
CDR3: CASSLDRSKGQETQYF

J: TRBJ1-6
V: TRBV5-6
size: -
D: -
DNA: TGTGCCAGCGGACGGGGAGGCCTCCACTTT
CDR3: CASGRGGLHF

J: TRBJ1-5
V: TRBV18
size: few
D: -
DNA: TGTGCCAGCTCGGGATATTCACTGCCCCAGCATTTT
CDR3: CASSGYSLPQHF

J: TRBJ2-2
V: TRBV9
size: -
D: -
DNA: TGTGCCAGCAGCGTAGAGGGGGGATGGACCGGGGAGCTGTTTTTT
CDR3: CASSVEGGWTGELFF

J: TRBJ1-1
V: TRBV6-5
size: -
D: TRBD1
DNA: TGTGCCAGCAGTTCCGGGACAGGGCTCGTTTTGTCTGAAGCTTTCTTT
CDR3: CASSSGTGLVLSEAFF

J: TRBJ2-7
V: TRBV10-2
size: -
D: TRBD2
DNA: TGCGCCAGCAGTGGTAAACTAGCGCGAAGCTCCTACGAGCAGTACTTC
CDR3: CASSGKLARSSYEQYF

J: TRBJ2-5
V: TRBV7-9
size: -
D: TRBD2
DNA: TGTGCCAGCAGCTATGGACTAGCGGGACAAGAGACCCAGTACTTC
CDR3: CASSYGLAGQETQYF

J: TRBJ2-7
V: TRBV2
size: -
D: -
DNA: TGTGCCAGCAGGGGGGGCTTTTACGAGCAGTACTTC
CDR3: CASRGGFYEQYF

J: TRBJ1-3
V: TRBV29-1
size: -
D: -
DNA: TGCAGCGTTGAAGATAACAGGGAGGTAAACACCATATATTTT
CDR3: CSVEDNREVNTIYF

J: TRBJ2-7
V: TRBV7-9
size: -
D: -
DNA: TGTGCCAGCAGCTCAGACTACGCCTACGAGCAGTACTTC
CDR3: CASSSDYAYEQYF

J: TRBJ1-1
V: TRBV4-2
size: -
D: -
DNA: TGTGCCAGCAGCCAAGATAGGGGCAGGGGCACTGAAGCTTTCTTT
CDR3: CASSQDRGRGTEAFF

J: TRBJ2-1
V: TRBV4-3
size: -
D: -
DNA: TGCGCCAGCAGCCAAGAAACGGACTACCGGGGGCGCTACAATGAGCAGTTCTTC
CDR3: CASSQETDYRGRYNEQFF

J: TRBJ1-3
V: TRBV4-3
size: -
D: -
DNA: TGCGCCAGCAGCCAAGTGGGCTCTGGAAACACCATATATTTT
CDR3: CASSQVGSGNTIYF

J: TRBJ2-5
V: TRBV6-5
size: once
D: TRBD2
DNA: TGTGCCAGCAGTCCGGGCGGGGGGACCCAGTACTTC
CDR3: CASSPGGGTQYF

J: TRBJ2-3
V: TRBV7-9
size: -
D: TRBD2
DNA: TGTGCCAGCAGCTTCGGGACTAGCGGGACAGATACGCAGTATTTT
CDR3: CASSFGTSGTDTQYF

J: TRBJ1-4
V: TRBV2
size: -
D: -
DNA: TGTGCCAGCAGTCAAACGAGGGCGCGTAATGAAAAACTGTTTTTT
CDR3: CASSQTRARNEKLFF

J: TRBJ2-7
V: TRBV4-3
size: -
D: -
DNA: TGCGCCAGCAGCCAGGGCCTAGGGGGGTGGAAGTACTTC
CDR3: CASSQGLGGWKYF

J: TRBJ1-2
V: TRBV7-2
size: -
D: TRBD1
DNA: TGTGCCAGCAGCTCCAGGGACAGGGGCGACTATGGCTACACCTTC
CDR3: CASSSRDRGDYGYTF

J: TRBJ2-4
V: TRBV4-2
size: -
D: TRBD2
DNA: TGTGCCAGCAGCCAAGATCGGACTAGCCAGGGGCACATTCAGTACTTC
CDR3: CASSQDRTSQGHIQYF

J: TRBJ2-5
V: TRBV5-1
size: -
D: TRBD2
DNA: TGCGCCAGCAGCCAAAGTGTAGCGGGAGAGACCCAGTACTTC
CDR3: CASSQSVAGETQYF

J: TRBJ2-1
V: TRBV5-1
size: -
D: -
DNA: TGCGCCAGCAGCTCTAGCCGACAGATATACAATGAGCAGTTCTTC
CDR3: CASSSSRQIYNEQFF

J: TRBJ1-5
V: TRBV6-1
size: once
D: -
DNA: TGTGCCAGCAGTGTGCGAAGGAGTAGGGGAGGGGAGCCCCAGCATTTT
CDR3: CASSVRRSRGGEPQHF

J: TRBJ1-5
V: TRBV30
size: -
D: -
DNA: TGTGCCTGGAGTCGGGCGGGGTCCAATCAGCCCCAGCATTTT
CDR3: CAWSRAGSNQPQHF

J: TRBJ1-1
V: TRBV2
size: -
D: -
DNA: TGTGCCAGCAGGGGCAGGATGAACACTGAAGCTTTCTTT
CDR3: CASRGRMNTEAFF

J: TRBJ1-4
V: TRBV28
size: once
D: -
DNA: TGTGCCAGCAGTGCAGGGCGGCCTAATGAAAAACTGTTTTTT
CDR3: CASSAGRPNEKLFF

J: TRBJ1-1
V: TRBV5-5
size: -
D: -
DNA: TGTGCCAGCAGCTTGGACCCGATGGACACTGAAGCTTTCTTT
CDR3: CASSLDPMDTEAFF

J: TRBJ2-5
V: TRBV19
size: once
D: -
DNA: TGTGCCAGTAGTATTGGTGGGGCAGGGCAAGAGACCCAGTACTTC
CDR3: CASSIGGAGQETQYF

J: TRBJ2-3
V: TRBV7-2
size: -
D: -
DNA: TGTGCCAGCAGCCCTATGTTACTTAGCACAGATACGCAGTATTTT
CDR3: CASSPMLLSTDTQYF

J: TRBJ2-5
V: TRBV7-9
size: -
D: -
DNA: TGTGCCAGCCGGTGGGGTGGTAGTCTGCAAGAGACCCAGTACTTC
CDR3: CASRWGGSLQETQYF

J: TRBJ1-3
V: TRBV19
size: -
D: TRBD1
DNA: TGTGCCAGTAGTATCGGGACAGGGAGCTCTGGAAACACCATATATTTT
CDR3: CASSIGTGSSGNTIYF

J: TRBJ1-1
V: TRBV27
size: once
D: -
DNA: TGTGCCAGCAGTTTAGGCCAGGGTAACACTGAAGCTTTCTTT
CDR3: CASSLGQGNTEAFF

J: TRBJ2-3
V: TRBV29-1
size: -
D: -
DNA: TGCAGCTTCAGCAGCACAGATACGCAGTATTTT
CDR3: CSFSSTDTQYF

J: TRBJ1-2
V: TRBV5-1
size: -
D: TRBD1
DNA: TGCGCCAGCAGCCCGGACAGGCCCCACTATGGCTACACCTTC
CDR3: CASSPDRPHYGYTF

J: TRBJ1-5
V: TRBV6-1
size: -
D: -
DNA: TGTGCCAGCAGTGAGTCCAGGGCAAGCAATCAGCCCCAGCATTTT
CDR3: CASSESRASNQPQHF

J: TRBJ1-4
V: TRBV7-2
size: -
D: TRBD1
DNA: TGTGCCAGCAGCGTCCAGGGGGCTAATGAAAAACTGTTTTTT
CDR3: CASSVQGANEKLFF

J: TRBJ1-2
V: TRBV6-5
size: -
D: -
DNA: TGTGCCAGCAAAACGGGGGGTCAAGGTCCCTATGGCTACACCTTC
CDR3: CASKTGGQGPYGYTF

J: TRBJ1-3
V: TRBV7-8
size: once
D: -
DNA: TGTGCCAGCAGCTTAGGGATCTCTGGAAACACCATATATTTT
CDR3: CASSLGISGNTIYF

J: TRBJ1-5
V: TRBV5-5
size: -
D: TRBD1
DNA: TGTGCCAGTGACTCGACAGGGGGCTTGGGTCAGCCCCAGCATTTT
CDR3: CASDSTGGLGQPQHF

J: TRBJ2-3
V: TRBV5-1
size: few
D: -
DNA: TGCGCCAGCAGCTCCGGACTTAGCGCAGATACGCAGTATTTT
CDR3: CASSSGLSADTQYF

J: TRBJ1-1
V: TRBV27
size: -
D: TRBD1
DNA: TGTGCCAGCAGGGGACAGGGACGCACTGAAGCTTTCTTT
CDR3: CASRGQGRTEAFF

J: TRBJ2-3
V: TRBV5-6
size: -
D: TRBD2
DNA: TGTGCCAGCAGCTTAGGGACTCGTCCAGGGAGGGGAGATACGCAGTATTTT
CDR3: CASSLGTRPGRGDTQYF

J: TRBJ1-5
V: TRBV6-1
size: -
D: -
DNA: TGTGCCAGCAGGCCCCAACAGCCTGGGCAGCCCCAGCATTTT
CDR3: CASRPQQPGQPQHF

J: TRBJ1-6
V: TRBV6-1
size: -
D: TRBD1
DNA: TGTGCCAGCAGTGAGAGACAGGGGGTTTCACCCCTCCACTTT
CDR3: CASSERQGVSPLHF